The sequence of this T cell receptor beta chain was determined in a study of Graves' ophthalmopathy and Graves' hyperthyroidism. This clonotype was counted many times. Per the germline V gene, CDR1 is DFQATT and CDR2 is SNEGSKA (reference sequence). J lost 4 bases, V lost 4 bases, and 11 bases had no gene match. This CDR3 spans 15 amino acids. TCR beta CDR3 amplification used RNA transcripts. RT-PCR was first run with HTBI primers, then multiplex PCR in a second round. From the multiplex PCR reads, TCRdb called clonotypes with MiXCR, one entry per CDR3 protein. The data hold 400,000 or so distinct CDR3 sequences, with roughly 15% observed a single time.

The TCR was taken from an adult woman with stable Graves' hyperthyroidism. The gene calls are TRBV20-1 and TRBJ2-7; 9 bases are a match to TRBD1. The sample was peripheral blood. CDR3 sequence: CSAITQGTGQYEQYF. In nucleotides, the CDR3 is TGCAGTGCTATCACCCAGGGGACAGGGCAATACGAGCAGTACTTC.